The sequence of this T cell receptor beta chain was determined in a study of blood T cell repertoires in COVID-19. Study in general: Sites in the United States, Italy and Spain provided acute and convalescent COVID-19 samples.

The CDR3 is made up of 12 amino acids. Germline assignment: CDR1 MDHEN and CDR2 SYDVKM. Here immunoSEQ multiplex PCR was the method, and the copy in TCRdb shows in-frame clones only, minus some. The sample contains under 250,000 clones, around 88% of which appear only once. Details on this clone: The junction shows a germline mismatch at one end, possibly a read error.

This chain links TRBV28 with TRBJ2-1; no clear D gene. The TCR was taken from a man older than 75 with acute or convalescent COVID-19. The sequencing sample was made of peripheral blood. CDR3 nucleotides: TGTGCCAGCAGCTTGCCCTACGATGAGCAGTTCTTC. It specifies CASSLPYDEQFF.